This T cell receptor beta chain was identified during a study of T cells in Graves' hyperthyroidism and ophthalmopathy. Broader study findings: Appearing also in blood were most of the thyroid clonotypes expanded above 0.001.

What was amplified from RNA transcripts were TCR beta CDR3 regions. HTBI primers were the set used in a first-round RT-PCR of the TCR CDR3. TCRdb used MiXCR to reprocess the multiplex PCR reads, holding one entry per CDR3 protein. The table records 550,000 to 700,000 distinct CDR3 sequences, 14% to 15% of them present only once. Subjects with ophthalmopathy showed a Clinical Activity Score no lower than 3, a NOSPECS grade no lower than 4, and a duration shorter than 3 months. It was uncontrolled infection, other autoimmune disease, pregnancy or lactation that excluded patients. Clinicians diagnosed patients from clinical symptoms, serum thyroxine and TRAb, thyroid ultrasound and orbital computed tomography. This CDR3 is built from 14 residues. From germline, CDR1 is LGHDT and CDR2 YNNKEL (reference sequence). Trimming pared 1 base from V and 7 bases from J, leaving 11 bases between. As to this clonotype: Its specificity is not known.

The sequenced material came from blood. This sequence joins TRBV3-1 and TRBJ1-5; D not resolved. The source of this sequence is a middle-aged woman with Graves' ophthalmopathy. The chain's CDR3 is CASSQGLPAQPQHF. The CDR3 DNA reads TGTGCCAGCAGCCAAGGATTGCCAGCCCAGCCCCAGCATTTT.